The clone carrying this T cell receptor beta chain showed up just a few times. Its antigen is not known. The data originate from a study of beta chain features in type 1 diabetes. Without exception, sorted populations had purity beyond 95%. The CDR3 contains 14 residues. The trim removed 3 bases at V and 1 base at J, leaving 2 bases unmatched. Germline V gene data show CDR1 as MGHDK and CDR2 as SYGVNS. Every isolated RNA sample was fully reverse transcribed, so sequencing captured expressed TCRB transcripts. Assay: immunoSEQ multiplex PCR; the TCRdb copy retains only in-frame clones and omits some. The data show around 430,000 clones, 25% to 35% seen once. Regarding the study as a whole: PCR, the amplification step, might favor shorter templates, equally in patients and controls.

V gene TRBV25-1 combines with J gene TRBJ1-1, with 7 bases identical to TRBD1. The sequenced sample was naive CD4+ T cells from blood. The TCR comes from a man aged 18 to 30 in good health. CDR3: CASSEGQPNTEAFF. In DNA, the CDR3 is TGTGCCAGCAGTGAGGGACAGCCGAACACTGAAGCTTTCTTT. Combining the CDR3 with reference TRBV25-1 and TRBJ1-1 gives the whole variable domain EADIYQTPRYLVIGTGKKITLECSQTMGHDKMYWYQQDPGMELHLIHYSYGVNSTEKGDLSSESTVSRIRTEHFPLTLESARPSHTSQYLCASSEGQPNTEAFFGQGTRLTVV.